The rows below give T cell receptor beta chains drawn from one sample of a study of shared clonotypes between healthy human individuals. The method was immunoSEQ multiplex PCR; TCRdb's version includes in-frame clones alone and lacks a portion of them. The sample carries approximately 840,000 clones, 96% recorded once. The sequencing sample was made of naive CD8+ T cells sorted from blood. Receptor source: a man younger than 45 in good health. The CDR3 runs from the conserved cysteine through the conserved F or W. D genes are given only for firm matches. Some rows mark clone size as missing; the rest say once, few, many or name a class of expanded clone.

CDR3 length: 10
J gene: TRBJ2-3
V gene: TRBV29-1
clone size: NA
D gene: NA
CDR3 protein: CSVEIGTQYF
CDR3 DNA: TGCAGCGTTGAGATAGGTACGCAGTATTTT

CDR3 length: 11
J gene: TRBJ1-1
V gene: TRBV6-6
clone size: NA
D gene: NA
CDR3 protein: CASSYGPGAFF
CDR3 DNA: TGTGCCAGCAGTTACGGGCCAGGGGCTTTCTTT

CDR3 length: 14
J gene: TRBJ2-1
V gene: TRBV9
clone size: NA
D gene: TRBD2
CDR3 protein: CASSGGLAHNEQFF
CDR3 DNA: TGTGCCAGCAGCGGGGGACTAGCCCACAATGAGCAGTTCTTC

CDR3 length: 12
J gene: TRBJ2-1
V gene: TRBV9
clone size: NA
D gene: NA
CDR3 protein: CASSDEPDEQFF
CDR3 DNA: TGTGCCAGCAGTGATGAGCCCGATGAGCAGTTCTTC

CDR3 length: 16
J gene: TRBJ2-7
V gene: TRBV6-5
clone size: NA
D gene: NA
CDR3 protein: CASSYSAVGSSYEQYF
CDR3 DNA: TGTGCCAGCAGTTACTCGGCGGTTGGGAGCTCCTACGAGCAGTACTTC

CDR3 length: 14
J gene: TRBJ2-5
V gene: TRBV5-5
clone size: NA
D gene: NA
CDR3 protein: CASSLLRGQETQYF
CDR3 DNA: TGTGCCAGCAGCTTGCTCAGGGGACAAGAGACCCAGTACTTC

CDR3 length: 13
J gene: TRBJ2-1
V gene: TRBV29-1
clone size: NA
D gene: NA
CDR3 protein: CSVVSETVNEQFF
CDR3 DNA: TGCAGCGTTGTTAGTGAAACGGTCAATGAGCAGTTCTTC

CDR3 length: 14
J gene: TRBJ2-1
V gene: TRBV28
clone size: NA
D gene: NA
CDR3 protein: CASSLGGGWNEQFF
CDR3 DNA: TGTGCCAGCAGTCTAGGAGGGGGTTGGAATGAGCAGTTCTTC

CDR3 length: 16
J gene: TRBJ2-1
V gene: TRBV11-2
clone size: NA
D gene: NA
CDR3 protein: CASSLLSGSFYNEQFF
CDR3 DNA: TGTGCCAGCAGCTTACTTTCGGGCAGCTTCTACAATGAGCAGTTCTTC

CDR3 length: 14
J gene: TRBJ2-5
V gene: TRBV19
clone size: NA
D gene: TRBD2
CDR3 protein: CASSIYGGDETQYF
CDR3 DNA: TGTGCCAGTAGTATATACGGGGGGGACGAGACCCAGTACTTC

CDR3 length: 14
J gene: TRBJ2-1
V gene: TRBV29-1
clone size: NA
D gene: NA
CDR3 protein: CSAPAPGPRNEQFF
CDR3 DNA: TGCAGCGCTCCCGCGCCGGGGCCTCGCAATGAGCAGTTCTTC

CDR3 length: 12
J gene: TRBJ2-7
V gene: TRBV29-1
clone size: NA
D gene: TRBD1
CDR3 protein: CSGVTGPYEQYF
CDR3 DNA: TGCAGCGGGGTGACAGGGCCCTACGAGCAGTACTTC

CDR3 length: 15
J gene: TRBJ2-1
V gene: TRBV19
clone size: NA
D gene: NA
CDR3 protein: CASIGGVGDYNEQFF
CDR3 DNA: TGTGCCAGTATTGGGGGAGTGGGAGACTACAATGAGCAGTTCTTC

CDR3 length: 16
J gene: TRBJ2-3
V gene: TRBV27
clone size: NA
D gene: TRBD2
CDR3 protein: CASSSGTSGTADTQYF
CDR3 DNA: TGTGCCAGCAGTTCGGGGACTAGCGGGACGGCAGATACGCAGTATTTT

CDR3 length: 17
J gene: TRBJ1-2
V gene: TRBV7-9
clone size: NA
D gene: NA
CDR3 protein: CASSPTLMNRGFYGYTF
CDR3 DNA: TGTGCCAGCAGCCCCACATTAATGAACCGGGGTTTCTATGGCTACACCTTC

CDR3 length: 13
J gene: TRBJ2-7
V gene: TRBV27
clone size: NA
D gene: NA
CDR3 protein: CASKKGGSNEQYF
CDR3 DNA: TGTGCCAGCAAGAAGGGTGGCAGCAACGAGCAGTACTTC

CDR3 length: 17
J gene: TRBJ2-1
V gene: TRBV19
clone size: once
D gene: TRBD2
CDR3 protein: CASSIVAGAGGWNEQFF
CDR3 DNA: TGTGCCAGTAGTATAGTAGCGGGAGCGGGTGGGTGGAATGAGCAGTTCTTC

CDR3 length: 15
J gene: TRBJ2-1
V gene: TRBV7-2
clone size: NA
D gene: NA
CDR3 protein: CASSLALWLDNEQFF
CDR3 DNA: TGTGCCAGCAGCTTAGCTTTATGGCTCGACAATGAGCAGTTCTTC

CDR3 length: 14
J gene: TRBJ1-2
V gene: TRBV4-1
clone size: once
D gene: NA
CDR3 protein: CASSLQSDNYGYTF
CDR3 DNA: TGCGCCAGCAGCCTCCAGAGCGACAACTATGGCTACACCTTC

CDR3 length: 14
J gene: TRBJ2-7
V gene: TRBV7-2
clone size: NA
D gene: NA
CDR3 protein: CASSSDSRAYEQYF
CDR3 DNA: TGTGCCAGCAGCTCCGACTCTAGAGCGTACGAGCAGTACTTC

CDR3 length: 12
J gene: TRBJ2-2
V gene: TRBV29-1
clone size: NA
D gene: NA
CDR3 protein: CSVAEYTGELFF
CDR3 DNA: TGCAGCGTCGCGGAGTACACCGGGGAGCTGTTTTTT

CDR3 length: 17
J gene: TRBJ2-2
V gene: TRBV29-1
clone size: NA
D gene: NA
CDR3 protein: CSVQGVLGGQTTGELFF
CDR3 DNA: TGCAGCGTCCAAGGGGTCCTGGGTGGACAAACCACCGGGGAGCTGTTTTTT

CDR3 length: 13
J gene: TRBJ2-7
V gene: TRBV27
clone size: NA
D gene: NA
CDR3 protein: CASSTSNDYEQYF
CDR3 DNA: NA

CDR3 length: 16
J gene: TRBJ2-7
V gene: TRBV7-7
clone size: NA
D gene: TRBD2
CDR3 protein: CASSPGGLAGDYEQYF
CDR3 DNA: TGTGCCAGCAGCCCGGGCGGCCTAGCGGGGGACTACGAGCAGTACTTC

CDR3 length: 16
J gene: TRBJ2-3
V gene: TRBV5-1
clone size: NA
D gene: TRBD1
CDR3 protein: CASSFMGTGTPDTQYF
CDR3 DNA: TGCGCCAGCAGCTTTATGGGGACAGGGACCCCAGATACGCAGTATTTT

CDR3 length: 14
J gene: TRBJ2-3
V gene: TRBV5-6
clone size: NA
D gene: NA
CDR3 protein: CASSSGAIEGAQYF
CDR3 DNA: TGTGCCAGCAGCTCAGGAGCTATTGAAGGGGCGCAGTATTTT

CDR3 length: 13
J gene: TRBJ2-1
V gene: TRBV7-8
clone size: NA
D gene: TRBD1
CDR3 protein: CASSSRGTYEQFF
CDR3 DNA: TGTGCCAGCAGCTCCAGGGGGACATATGAGCAGTTCTTC

CDR3 length: 13
J gene: TRBJ1-1
V gene: TRBV27
clone size: once
D gene: NA
CDR3 protein: CASSFFFRQEAFF
CDR3 DNA: TGTGCCAGCAGTTTTTTCTTTCGTCAGGAAGCTTTCTTT

CDR3 length: 18
J gene: TRBJ1-1
V gene: TRBV28
clone size: NA
D gene: NA
CDR3 protein: CASSLLLTALSGDTEAFF
CDR3 DNA: TGTGCCAGCAGTTTATTGTTAACAGCGCTAAGCGGGGACACTGAAGCTTTCTTT

CDR3 length: 15
J gene: TRBJ2-2
V gene: TRBV5-1
clone size: NA
D gene: NA
CDR3 protein: CAIPLTGSHTGELFF
CDR3 DNA: TGCGCCATCCCACTAACGGGGTCGCACACCGGGGAGCTGTTTTTT

CDR3 length: 17
J gene: TRBJ2-3
V gene: TRBV11-2
clone size: NA
D gene: TRBD2
CDR3 protein: CASRHDSAGVVTDTQYF
CDR3 DNA: TGTGCCAGCAGGCACGATTCAGCGGGGGTGGTTACAGATACGCAGTATTTT

CDR3 length: 13
J gene: TRBJ2-7
V gene: TRBV28
clone size: once
D gene: NA
CDR3 protein: CASSSGFTYEQYF
CDR3 DNA: TGTGCCAGCAGTTCAGGGTTTACCTACGAGCAGTACTTC

CDR3 length: 17
J gene: TRBJ2-7
V gene: TRBV2
clone size: NA
D gene: NA
CDR3 protein: CASSEARSIFGLYEQYF
CDR3 DNA: TGTGCCAGCAGTGAAGCACGGTCAATCTTTGGACTCTACGAGCAGTACTTC

CDR3 length: 11
J gene: TRBJ2-7
V gene: TRBV19
clone size: NA
D gene: NA
CDR3 protein: CASEQGHEQYF
CDR3 DNA: TGTGCCAGTGAGCAGGGGCACGAGCAGTACTTC

CDR3 length: 12
J gene: TRBJ1-5
V gene: TRBV19
clone size: NA
D gene: NA
CDR3 protein: CASSIRGQPQHF
CDR3 DNA: TGTGCCAGTAGTATAAGAGGCCAGCCCCAGCATTTT

CDR3 length: 14
J gene: TRBJ2-1
V gene: TRBV5-4
clone size: NA
D gene: TRBD1
CDR3 protein: CASSLRTGGDEQFF
CDR3 DNA: TGTGCCAGCAGCTTACGGACAGGGGGTGATGAGCAGTTCTTC

CDR3 length: 11
J gene: TRBJ2-7
V gene: TRBV10-3
clone size: NA
D gene: NA
CDR3 protein: CAISGDERQYF
CDR3 DNA: TGTGCCATCAGCGGGGACGAACGGCAGTACTTC

CDR3 length: 13
J gene: TRBJ2-7
V gene: TRBV7-8
clone size: NA
D gene: NA
CDR3 protein: CASTTESPVEQYF
CDR3 DNA: TGTGCCAGCACCACGGAGTCCCCAGTCGAGCAGTACTTC

CDR3 length: 16
J gene: TRBJ2-3
V gene: TRBV7-9
clone size: NA
D gene: NA
CDR3 protein: CASSLRLGANTDTQYF
CDR3 DNA: TGTGCCAGCAGCTTACGTTTAGGGGCGAACACAGATACGCAGTATTTT

CDR3 length: 9
J gene: TRBJ2-3
V gene: TRBV27
clone size: once
D gene: NA
CDR3 protein: CASSFYQYF
CDR3 DNA: TGTGCCAGCAGTTTCTACCAATATTTT

CDR3 length: 15
J gene: TRBJ2-1
V gene: TRBV7-9
clone size: NA
D gene: TRBD1
CDR3 protein: CASSLGQGVHNEQFF
CDR3 DNA: TGTGCCAGCAGCCTCGGACAGGGAGTCCACAATGAGCAGTTCTTC

CDR3 length: 15
J gene: TRBJ2-3
V gene: TRBV7-9
clone size: NA
D gene: NA
CDR3 protein: CASSLFGGSTDTQYF
CDR3 DNA: TGTGCCAGCAGCTTATTCGGCGGGAGCACAGATACGCAGTATTTT

CDR3 length: 16
J gene: TRBJ2-2
V gene: TRBV5-5
clone size: NA
D gene: NA
CDR3 protein: CASSYPQGQGTGELFF
CDR3 DNA: TGTGCCAGCAGTTATCCCCAGGGCCAGGGAACCGGGGAGCTGTTTTTT

CDR3 length: 13
J gene: TRBJ1-5
V gene: TRBV6-5
clone size: NA
D gene: TRBD1
CDR3 protein: CASSPRGLGPQHF
CDR3 DNA: TGTGCCAGCAGTCCCAGGGGGTTAGGGCCCCAGCATTTT

CDR3 length: 19
J gene: TRBJ2-1
V gene: TRBV5-1
clone size: NA
D gene: TRBD2
CDR3 protein: CASSVGLAGVRKFYNEQFF
CDR3 DNA: TGCGCCAGCAGCGTAGGACTAGCGGGAGTTCGAAAATTCTACAATGAGCAGTTCTTC

CDR3 length: 12
J gene: TRBJ2-7
V gene: TRBV29-1
clone size: NA
D gene: NA
CDR3 protein: CSVEGRGYEQYF
CDR3 DNA: TGCAGCGTTGAGGGACGGGGCTACGAGCAGTACTTC

CDR3 length: 14
J gene: TRBJ2-3
V gene: TRBV2
clone size: NA
D gene: TRBD2
CDR3 protein: CASSPPAGADTQYF
CDR3 DNA: TGTGCCAGCAGTCCCCCAGCGGGGGCAGATACGCAGTATTTT

CDR3 length: 11
J gene: TRBJ2-5
V gene: TRBV6-6
clone size: NA
D gene: NA
CDR3 protein: CASSYPPAQYF
CDR3 DNA: TGTGCCAGCAGTTACCCCCCGGCCCAGTACTTC

CDR3 length: 17
J gene: TRBJ2-7
V gene: TRBV7-9
clone size: NA
D gene: NA
CDR3 protein: CASSLLSIGGVGDEQYF
CDR3 DNA: TGTGCCAGCAGCTTACTATCGATTGGCGGGGTTGGTGACGAGCAGTACTTC

CDR3 length: 13
J gene: TRBJ1-5
V gene: TRBV28
clone size: few
D gene: TRBD1
CDR3 protein: CASRSQGAEPQHF
CDR3 DNA: TGTGCCAGCAGATCACAGGGGGCCGAGCCCCAGCATTTT

CDR3 length: 14
J gene: TRBJ2-7
V gene: TRBV27
clone size: NA
D gene: TRBD1
CDR3 protein: CASSRDRGTYEQYF
CDR3 DNA: TGTGCCAGCAGTCGAGACAGGGGCACCTACGAGCAGTACTTC

CDR3 length: 14
J gene: TRBJ1-1
V gene: TRBV10-2
clone size: NA
D gene: NA
CDR3 protein: CASSPPGRNTEAFF
CDR3 DNA: TGCGCCAGCAGCCCCCCGGGGCGGAACACTGAAGCTTTCTTT

CDR3 length: 15
J gene: TRBJ2-7
V gene: TRBV10-3
clone size: NA
D gene: TRBD2
CDR3 protein: CAISESGLAGEEQYF
CDR3 DNA: TGTGCCATCAGTGAGTCGGGACTAGCGGGTGAAGAGCAGTACTTC

CDR3 length: 12
J gene: TRBJ1-2
V gene: TRBV5-4
clone size: NA
D gene: NA
CDR3 protein: CASSLDRGGYTF
CDR3 DNA: TGTGCCAGCAGCTTGGATAGGGGTGGCTACACCTTC

CDR3 length: 14
J gene: TRBJ2-1
V gene: TRBV15
clone size: NA
D gene: NA
CDR3 protein: CATSRVSSYNEQFF
CDR3 DNA: TGTGCCACCAGCAGAGTAAGCTCCTACAATGAGCAGTTCTTC

CDR3 length: 18
J gene: TRBJ2-6
V gene: TRBV7-8
clone size: NA
D gene: TRBD1
CDR3 protein: CASSLGPGQGSGANVLTF
CDR3 DNA: TGTGCCAGCAGCTTAGGGCCGGGACAGGGCTCTGGGGCCAACGTCCTGACTTTC

CDR3 length: 13
J gene: TRBJ2-5
V gene: TRBV7-2
clone size: NA
D gene: NA
CDR3 protein: CASSSWMIETQYF
CDR3 DNA: TGTGCCAGCAGCTCCTGGATGATTGAGACCCAGTACTTC

CDR3 length: 14
J gene: TRBJ1-2
V gene: TRBV5-5
clone size: NA
D gene: TRBD1
CDR3 protein: CASSVGQGSGGYTF
CDR3 DNA: TGTGCCAGCAGCGTGGGACAGGGGTCTGGAGGCTACACCTTC

CDR3 length: 15
J gene: TRBJ1-1
V gene: TRBV5-1
clone size: NA
D gene: NA
CDR3 protein: CASSLVDSLNTEAFF
CDR3 DNA: TGCGCCAGCAGCTTGGTGGACAGTCTGAACACTGAAGCTTTCTTT

CDR3 length: 12
J gene: TRBJ2-7
V gene: TRBV2
clone size: NA
D gene: NA
CDR3 protein: CASRGPSYEQYF
CDR3 DNA: TGTGCCAGCAGGGGCCCATCCTACGAGCAGTACTTC